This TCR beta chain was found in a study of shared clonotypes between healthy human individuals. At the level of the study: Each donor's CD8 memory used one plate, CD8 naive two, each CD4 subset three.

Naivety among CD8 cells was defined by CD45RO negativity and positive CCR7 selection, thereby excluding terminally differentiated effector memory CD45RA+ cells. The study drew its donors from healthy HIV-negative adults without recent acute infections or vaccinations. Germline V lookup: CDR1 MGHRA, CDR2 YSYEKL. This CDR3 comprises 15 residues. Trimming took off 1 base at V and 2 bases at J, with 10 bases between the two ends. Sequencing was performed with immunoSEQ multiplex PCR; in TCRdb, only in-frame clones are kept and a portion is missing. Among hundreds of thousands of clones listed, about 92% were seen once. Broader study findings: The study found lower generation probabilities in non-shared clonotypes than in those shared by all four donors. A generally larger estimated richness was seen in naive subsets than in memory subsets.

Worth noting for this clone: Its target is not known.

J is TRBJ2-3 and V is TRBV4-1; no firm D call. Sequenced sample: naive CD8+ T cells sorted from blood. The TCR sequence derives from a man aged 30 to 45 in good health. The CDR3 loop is CASSQVLQVTDTQYF. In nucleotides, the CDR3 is TGCGCCAGCAGCCAAGTTCTCCAGGTCACAGATACGCAGTATTTT.